A selection of T cell receptor beta chains follows, all from one sample in a study of blood T cell repertoires in COVID-19. Generated by immunoSEQ multiplex PCR, the TCRdb table keeps only in-frame clones and is missing some. The sample records 95,000 to 150,000 clones, 86% being singletons. Sequenced sample: peripheral blood. The receptors were sampled from a man aged 35 to 55 with acute or convalescent COVID-19. Each CDR3 is given with its conserved first and last residue. A D gene is named only where the DNA matches it firmly. Clone sizes are given selectively: once, few, many, or a class where the clone is expanded.

>NA|NA|TRBV4-1|TRBJ1-2
CASSQVADYGYTF
TGCGCCAGCAGCCAAGTGGCAGACTATGGCTACACCTTC
>NA|TRBD2|TRBV29-1|TRBJ2-3
CSVERLAGDTDTQYF
TGCAGCGTTGAAAGACTAGCGGGAGACACAGATACGCAGTATTTT
>NA|NA|TRBV15|TRBJ1-5
CATSRDWGVGQPQHF
TGTGCCACCAGCAGAGATTGGGGGGTAGGTCAGCCCCAGCATTTT
>NA|TRBD1|TRBV2|TRBJ1-2
CASSGDRANYGYTF
TGTGCCAGCAGTGGAGACAGGGCGAACTATGGCTACACCTTC
>once|NA|TRBV4-3|TRBJ1-4
CASSQGQGAGEKLFF
TGCGCCAGCAGCCAAGGTCAAGGGGCAGGTGAAAAACTGTTTTTT
>NA|TRBD1|TRBV30|TRBJ2-7
CAWKWTGAYEQYF
TGTGCCTGGAAATGGACAGGGGCCTACGAGCAGTACTTC
>NA|NA|TRBV6-5|TRBJ1-1
CASSVTGKAFF
TGTGCCAGCAGCGTTACAGGGAAAGCTTTCTTT
>NA|NA|TRBV30|TRBJ1-5
CAWSPQGDQPQHF
TGTGCCTGGAGCCCACAGGGTGATCAGCCCCAGCATTTT
>once|TRBD1|TRBV2|TRBJ1-6
CASSGNRGNSPLHF
TGTGCCAGCAGTGGTAACAGGGGTAATTCACCCCTCCACTTT
>NA|TRBD1|TRBV7-9|TRBJ1-2
CASSFSQGAYGYTF
TGTGCCAGCAGCTTTTCACAGGGGGCGTATGGCTACACCTTC
>NA|NA|TRBV25-1|TRBJ1-3
CASRDSSSGNTIYF
TGTGCCAGCAGGGATTCTAGCTCTGGAAACACCATATATTTT
>NA|NA|TRBV18|TRBJ2-5
CASSPSGKVETQYF
TGTGCCAGCTCACCTTCAGGGAAGGTGGAGACCCAGTACTTC
>NA|NA|TRBV6-6|TRBJ1-2
CASSYSGQLNGYTF
TGTGCCAGCAGTTACAGTGGACAGTTGAACGGCTACACCTTC
>NA|NA|TRBV10-3|TRBJ2-5
CAISDGQQETQYF
TGTGCCATCAGTGACGGACAGCAAGAGACCCAGTACTTC
>NA|NA|TRBV2|TRBJ1-5
CATTGTFNQPQHF
TGTGCCACCACCGGGACTTTCAATCAGCCCCAGCATTTT
>NA|NA|TRBV5-6|TRBJ2-6
CASSLLGANVLTF
TGTGCCAGCAGCTTACTCGGGGCCAACGTCCTGACTTTC
>NA|TRBD2|TRBV5-6|TRBJ2-2
CASSSSTSGGYTGELFF
TGTGCCAGCAGCTCTAGTACTAGCGGGGGCTACACCGGGGAGCTGTTTTTT
>NA|TRBD2|TRBV27|TRBJ2-7
CASSDQAGVAGEQYF
TGTGCCAGCAGTGACCAGGCGGGAGTGGCGGGGGAGCAGTACTTC
>NA|TRBD1|TRBV9|TRBJ1-1
CASSPEDRGTEAFF
TGTGCCAGCAGCCCCGAGGACAGGGGAACTGAAGCTTTCTTT
>few|TRBD1|TRBV4-3|TRBJ1-2
CASSRGAPTRQGGYGYTF
TGCGCCAGCAGCCGAGGTGCCCCCACTAGACAGGGAGGCTATGGCTACACCTTC
>NA|TRBD1|TRBV7-3|TRBJ1-2
CASSPGTDNYGYTF
TGTGCCAGCAGCCCGGGGACAGACAACTATGGCTACACCTTC
>NA|NA|TRBV11-2|TRBJ2-1
CASSLETRAWDEQFF
TGTGCCAGCAGCTTAGAAACCAGGGCTTGGGATGAGCAGTTCTTC